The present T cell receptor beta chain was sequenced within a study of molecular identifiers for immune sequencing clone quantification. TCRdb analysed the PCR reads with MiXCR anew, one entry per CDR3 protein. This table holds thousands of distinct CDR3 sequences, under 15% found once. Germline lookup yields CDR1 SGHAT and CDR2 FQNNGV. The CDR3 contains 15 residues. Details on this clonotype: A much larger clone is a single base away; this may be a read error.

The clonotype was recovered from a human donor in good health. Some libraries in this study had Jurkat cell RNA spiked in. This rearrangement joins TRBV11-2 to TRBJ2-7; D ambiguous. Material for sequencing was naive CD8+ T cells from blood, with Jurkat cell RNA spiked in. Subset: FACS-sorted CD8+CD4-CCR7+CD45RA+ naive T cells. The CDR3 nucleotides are TGTGCCGGCAGCTTAGGGCCGGGCACCTTCTACGAGCAGTACTTC. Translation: CAGSLGPGTFYEQYF.